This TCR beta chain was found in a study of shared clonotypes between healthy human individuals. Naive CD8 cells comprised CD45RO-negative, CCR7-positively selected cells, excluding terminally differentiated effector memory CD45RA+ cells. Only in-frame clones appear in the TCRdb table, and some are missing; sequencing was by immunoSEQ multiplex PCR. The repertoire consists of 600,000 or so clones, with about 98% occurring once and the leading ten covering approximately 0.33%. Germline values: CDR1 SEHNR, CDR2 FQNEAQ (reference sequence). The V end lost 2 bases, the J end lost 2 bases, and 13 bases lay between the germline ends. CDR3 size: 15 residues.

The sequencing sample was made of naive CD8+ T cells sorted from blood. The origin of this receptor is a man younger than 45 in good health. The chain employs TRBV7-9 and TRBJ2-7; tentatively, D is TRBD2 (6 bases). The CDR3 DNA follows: TGTGCCAGCAGCTTAAAAAGCGGGCAGACCTACGAGCAGTACTTC. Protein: CASSLKSGQTYEQYF.